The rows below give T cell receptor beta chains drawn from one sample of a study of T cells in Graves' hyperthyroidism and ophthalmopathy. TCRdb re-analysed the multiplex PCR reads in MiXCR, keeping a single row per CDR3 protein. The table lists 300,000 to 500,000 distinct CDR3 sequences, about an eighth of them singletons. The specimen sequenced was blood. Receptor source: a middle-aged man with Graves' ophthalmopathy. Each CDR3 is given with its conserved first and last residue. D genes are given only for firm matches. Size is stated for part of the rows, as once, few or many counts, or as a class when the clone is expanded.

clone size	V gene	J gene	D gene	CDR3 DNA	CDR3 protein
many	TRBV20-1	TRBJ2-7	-	TGCAGTGCGGAGGGACGAACCTACGAGCAGTACTTC	CSAEGRTYEQYF
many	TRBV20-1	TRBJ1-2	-	TGCAGTGCTGCTCAGGTGGTAGGCTATGGCTACACCTTC	CSAAQVVGYGYTF
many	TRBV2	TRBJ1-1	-	TGTGCCAGCAGTGAGACAACTGAAGCTTTCTTT	CASSETTEAFF
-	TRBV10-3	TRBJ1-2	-	TGTGCCATCAGTGAGTCGGCCAGGGTTGGTGACTATGGCTACACCTTC	CAISESARVGDYGYTF
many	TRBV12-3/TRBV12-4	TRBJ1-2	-	TGTGCCAGCAGTTTAGGGACGGACTATGGCTACACCTTC	CASSLGTDYGYTF
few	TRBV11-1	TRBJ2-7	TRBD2	TGTGCCAGCAGCTTAGTTGCGGGAGGGCCGTCGGGGGAGCAGTACTTC	CASSLVAGGPSGEQYF
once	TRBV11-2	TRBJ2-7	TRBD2	TGTGCCAGCAGCTTAGCCGGAGCGGGAGTTGGCAACGAGCAGTACTTC	CASSLAGAGVGNEQYF
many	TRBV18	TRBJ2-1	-	TGTGCCAGCTCACCACCGACGGGGTCCTACAATGAGCAGTTCTTC	CASSPPTGSYNEQFF
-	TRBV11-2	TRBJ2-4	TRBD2	TGTGCCAGCAGCTGGCAAGCGGGAGAAAGTTTAGCCAAAAACATTCAGTACTTC	CASSWQAGESLAKNIQYF
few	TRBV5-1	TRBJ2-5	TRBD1	TGCGCCAGCAGCTTGTCCGGGACAGGGGTTTCAGAGACCCAGTACTTC	CASSLSGTGVSETQYF
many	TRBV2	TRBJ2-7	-	TGTGCCAGCAGTGCTGGGACGTCGGGAGAGCAGTACTTC	CASSAGTSGEQYF
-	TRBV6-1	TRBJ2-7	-	TGTGCCAGCAGCCCCGACTGGATCGGCGAGCAGTACTTC	CASSPDWIGEQYF
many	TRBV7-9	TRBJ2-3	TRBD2	TGTGCCAGCAGCCGTACTAGCGGGAGTGTACATACGCAGTATTTT	CASSRTSGSVHTQYF
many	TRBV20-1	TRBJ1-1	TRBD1	TGCAGTGCTAGAGCAGGGGGCAGATTTATTGTGAACACTGAAGCTTTCTTT	CSARAGGRFIVNTEAFF
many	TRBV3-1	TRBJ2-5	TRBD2	TGTGCCAGCAGCCACAAAGGCCGACTAGCGGGAGTGCGGGAGACCCAGTACTTC	CASSHKGRLAGVRETQYF
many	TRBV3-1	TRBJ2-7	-	TGTGCCAGCAGTCTCAACTGGGGAGTCGAGCAGTACTTC	CASSLNWGVEQYF
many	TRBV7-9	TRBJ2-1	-	TGTGCCAGCAGCTTAGGTTTGAACTCTGAGCAGTTCTTC	CASSLGLNSEQFF
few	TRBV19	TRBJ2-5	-	TGTGCCAGTAGTAACCGGGACAAACTCCAAGAGACCCAGTACTTC	CASSNRDKLQETQYF
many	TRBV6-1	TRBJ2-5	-	TGTGCCAGCAACCTAGGACTGCTGAGAGAGACCCAGTACTTC	CASNLGLLRETQYF
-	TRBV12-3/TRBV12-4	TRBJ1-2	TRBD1	TGTGCCAGCAGTCCACGACAGGGGTCCCACTATGGCTACACCTTC	CASSPRQGSHYGYTF
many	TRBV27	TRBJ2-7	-	TGTGCCAGTGACTTGTCGAGGGAAGCCTCCTACGAGCAGTACTTC	CASDLSREASYEQYF
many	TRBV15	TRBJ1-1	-	TGTGCCACCAGCAGAGATAGGACACAGAACACTGAAGCTTTCTTT	CATSRDRTQNTEAFF
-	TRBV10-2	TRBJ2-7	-	TGCGCCAGCAGTGAGAAAAGCTACGAGCAGTACTTC	CASSEKSYEQYF
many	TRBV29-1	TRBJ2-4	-	TGCAGCGTTCAACTAGCCAAAAACATTCAGTACTTC	CSVQLAKNIQYF
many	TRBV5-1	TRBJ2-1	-	TGCGCCAGCAGCTTCGGAGACAGGGAGCAGTTCTTC	CASSFGDREQFF
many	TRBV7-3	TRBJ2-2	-	TGTGCCAGCAGCAGAGAGGACGGGGCCACCGGGGAGCTGTTTTTT	CASSREDGATGELFF
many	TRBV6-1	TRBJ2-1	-	TGTGCCAGCAAATCGCGGGGTGAGCAGTTCTTC	CASKSRGEQFF
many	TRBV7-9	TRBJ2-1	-	TGTGCCAGCAGCTTAGCCCAGAGCAATGAGCAGTTCTTC	CASSLAQSNEQFF
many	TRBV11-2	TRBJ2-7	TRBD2	TGTGCCAGCAGCTTAGGACTAGCGGAGTACTACGAGCAGTACTTC	CASSLGLAEYYEQYF
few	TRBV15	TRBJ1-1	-	TGTGCCACCAGCAGCGGGATGTACACTGAAGCTTTCTTT	CATSSGMYTEAFF
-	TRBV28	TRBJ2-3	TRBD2	TGTGCCAGTTCGGGCGGGAGTCTCACAGATACGCAGTATTTT	CASSGGSLTDTQYF
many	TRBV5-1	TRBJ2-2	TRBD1	TGCGCCAGCAGCTTGGTAGGGGGCGATAACACCGGGGAGCTGTTTTTT	CASSLVGGDNTGELFF
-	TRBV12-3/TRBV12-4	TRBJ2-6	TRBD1	TGTGCCAGCAGAAGACAGGGAAGCTCTGGGGCCAACGTCCTGACTTTC	CASRRQGSSGANVLTF
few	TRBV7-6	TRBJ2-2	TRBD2	TGTGCCAGCAGTCCCACACCTTGGGCGTCTAGCGGGGCGAACACCGGGGAGCTGTTTTTT	CASSPTPWASSGANTGELFF
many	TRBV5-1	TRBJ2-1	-	TGCGCCAGCAGCGCGGGAATCGACAATGAGCAGTTCTTC	CASSAGIDNEQFF
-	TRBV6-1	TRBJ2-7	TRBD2	TGTGCCAGCAATCCTATTAGCGGGAGTTACGAGCAGTACTTC	CASNPISGSYEQYF
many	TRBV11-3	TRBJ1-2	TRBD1	TGTGCCAGCAGCCCTGCAACCGACGGGACAGGGTATGGCTACACCTTC	CASSPATDGTGYGYTF
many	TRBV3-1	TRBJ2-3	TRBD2	TGTGCCAGCAGCCAAAGCGGGAGGGCCTCGGATACGCAGTATTTT	CASSQSGRASDTQYF
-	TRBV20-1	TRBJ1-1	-	TGCAGTGCTCCAAATCTGGGACGGAACACTGAAGCTTTCTTT	CSAPNLGRNTEAFF
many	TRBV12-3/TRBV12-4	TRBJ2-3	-	TGTGCCAGCAGTTGGGGCGGGATCACAGATACGCAGTATTTT	CASSWGGITDTQYF
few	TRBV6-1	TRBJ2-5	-	TGTGCCAGCCAGGGGAGAGGAGAGACCCAGTACTTC	CASQGRGETQYF
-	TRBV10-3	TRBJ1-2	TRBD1	TGTGCCATCAGGGAGGGACAGAGGGTGGGCGGAATGGGCTACACCTTC	CAIREGQRVGGMGYTF
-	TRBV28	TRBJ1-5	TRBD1	TGTGCCAGCAGTTTAGTCAGGGGGCTTGGTCAGCCCCAGCATTTT	CASSLVRGLGQPQHF
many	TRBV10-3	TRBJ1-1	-	TGTGCCATCAGTGAGTCGTGGGACACACCGGAGCTGAGCACTGAAGCTTTCTTT	CAISESWDTPELSTEAFF
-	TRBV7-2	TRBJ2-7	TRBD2	TGTGCCAGCAGCTTACCGGGACTAGACAGCTACGAGCAGTACTTC	CASSLPGLDSYEQYF
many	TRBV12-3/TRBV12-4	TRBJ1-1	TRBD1	TGTGCCAGCCAACGACAGGGGGCCCTGACTGAAGCTTTCTTT	CASQRQGALTEAFF
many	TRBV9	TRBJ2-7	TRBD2	TGTGCCAGCAGCACCCGTGTAGGCGCGGGAGTCAACGAGCAGTACTTC	CASSTRVGAGVNEQYF
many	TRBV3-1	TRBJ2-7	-	TGTGCCAGCAGCCAAGACCCCCGACGCACCTACGAGCAGTACTTC	CASSQDPRRTYEQYF